Listed below are T cell receptor beta chains from one sample, sequenced in a study of blood T cell repertoires in COVID-19. This table comes from immunoSEQ multiplex PCR, and its TCRdb copy is limited to in-frame clones, with some not included. The table shows 150,000 to 200,000 clones, with around 80% occurring only once. Sample: peripheral blood. The receptors stem from a woman older than 75 with acute or convalescent COVID-19. The CDR3 runs from the conserved cysteine through the conserved F or W. The D gene is left open where the match is weak. Size is stated for part of the rows, as once, few or many counts, or as a class when the clone is expanded.

.,.,TRBV21-1,TRBJ2-5,TGTGCCAGCAGCCGAACCGGGACTAGCGGGAGGGTTTTCCAAGAGACCCAGTACTTC,CASSRTGTSGRVFQETQYF
TRBD2,.,TRBV28,TRBJ2-2,TGTGCCAGCAGTCCCCCACTAGCGGGAGTAATCGGGGAGCTGTTTTTT,CASSPPLAGVIGELFF
.,.,TRBV12-3/TRBV12-4,TRBJ2-7,TGTGCCAGCAGAAAGGGGGCCTACGAGCAGTACTTC,CASRKGAYEQYF
.,few,TRBV7-9,TRBJ1-4,TGTGCCAGCAGTTCCGGGGTGGTTAATGAAAAACTGTTTTTT,CASSSGVVNEKLFF
TRBD2,.,TRBV3-1/TRBV3-2,TRBJ2-2,TGTGCCAGCAGCCCAGTAGCCGGGACTAGCGGGGACACCGGGGAGCTGTTTTTT,CASSPVAGTSGDTGELFF
.,.,TRBV12-3/TRBV12-4,TRBJ2-2,TGTGCCAGCAGTCAATACACCGGGGAGCTGTTTTTT,CASSQYTGELFF
.,.,TRBV7-3,TRBJ2-4,TGTGCCAGCAGCTTAGACTTCAAAAACATTCAGTACTTC,CASSLDFKNIQYF
TRBD1,.,TRBV5-1,TRBJ2-5,TGCGCCAGCAGCCCGCAACTTGGGACAGGGTTGTACCAAGAGACCCAGTACTTC,CASSPQLGTGLYQETQYF
.,.,TRBV21-1,TRBJ2-7,TGTGCCAGCTGCGGGGGGGTCTACGAGCAGTACTTC,CASCGGVYEQYF
TRBD2,.,TRBV5-4,TRBJ2-5,TGTGCCAGCCGACTTAAGGTGTTAGCGGGGGGCCAAGAGACCCAGTACTTC,CASRLKVLAGGQETQYF
TRBD2,.,TRBV6-5,TRBJ2-5,TGTGCCAGCAGTTCGACTAGCTTGGGGACCCAGTACTTC,CASSSTSLGTQYF
.,.,TRBV6-2/TRBV6-3,TRBJ1-5,TGTGCCAGCAGTAATTCGCGGGGTCGGGGCAATCAGCCCCAGCATTTT,CASSNSRGRGNQPQHF
.,.,TRBV9,TRBJ2-1,TGTGCCAGCAGCGTGGGGGCAATAGAGGGGTCCCACGGGCCAGCGGGGCGTTGGGAGCAGTTCTTC,CASSVGAIEGSHGPAGRWEQFF
.,.,TRBV5-1,TRBJ2-5,TGCGCCAGCAATCCCCAACTTGCCAAAGAGACCCAGTACTTC,CASNPQLAKETQYF
.,once,TRBV5-1,TRBJ2-5,TGCGCCAGCAGCTTGGGTAGCAGGACAAGAGAGACCCAGTACTTC,CASSLGSRTRETQYF
TRBD2,.,TRBV3-1/TRBV3-2,TRBJ2-5,TGTGCCAGCAGCCAAGCCCAGAGGACTAGCGGGGGGGTATCGCACCAAGAGACCCAGTACTTC,CASSQAQRTSGGVSHQETQYF
.,.,TRBV11-2,TRBJ2-5,TGTGCCAGCAGGGGGCAACTAATACAAGAGACCCAGTACTTC,CASRGQLIQETQYF
TRBD1,.,TRBV5-1,TRBJ1-1,TGCGCCAGCAGCCCTGGGACAGGGGCCCCCGTCACGGAAGCTTTCTTT,CASSPGTGAPVTEAFF
TRBD2,.,TRBV20-1,TRBJ2-3,TGCAGTGCTAGTACCGTACTAGCGGGGGCCCTTCTACTTAGCACAGATACGCAGTATTTT,CSASTVLAGALLLSTDTQYF
TRBD1,.,TRBV15,TRBJ2-7,TGTGCCACCAGCACCCATCGCGGCTCCAGGGGGATATACGAGCAGTACTTC,CATSTHRGSRGIYEQYF
TRBD1,.,TRBV28,TRBJ1-5,TGTGCCAGCAGGGAGGGGGCAGGGCAGCCCCAGCATTTT,CASREGAGQPQHF
.,.,TRBV12-3/TRBV12-4,TRBJ1-1,TGTGCCAGCAGTTTGAGTAACACTGAAGCTTTCTTT,CASSLSNTEAFF
.,once,TRBV28,TRBJ2-7,TGTGCCAGCACCACACCTTACGAGCAGTACTTC,CASTTPYEQYF
TRBD1,.,TRBV6-6,TRBJ1-2,TGTGCCAGCAGGCGGACAGGGGGCTATGGCTACACCTTC,CASRRTGGYGYTF
.,.,TRBV29-1,TRBJ2-7,TGCAGCGTTGAAGGGACATCCTACGAGCAGTACTTC,CSVEGTSYEQYF
.,.,TRBV4-3,TRBJ2-6,TGCGCCAGCAGCCAAGAGTTGCGGGGTAGCTCTGGGGCCAACGTCCTGACTTTC,CASSQELRGSSGANVLTF
TRBD1,few,TRBV6-5,TRBJ1-1,TGTGCCAGCAGACGATCGGACAGGGGGAACACTGAAGCTTTCTTT,CASRRSDRGNTEAFF
TRBD2,.,TRBV13,TRBJ2-1,TGTGCCAGCAGCTTAAAATTTAGCGGGAGTCATTACAATGAGCAGTTCTTC,CASSLKFSGSHYNEQFF
.,.,TRBV3-1/TRBV3-2,TRBJ1-1,TGTGCCAGCAGCCAAGAAAGGCGGGGGTTGAGTGAAGCTTTCTTT,CASSQERRGLSEAFF
.,.,TRBV5-8,TRBJ1-5,TGTGCCAGCAGCCCTTGGGCTATTAATCAGCCCCAGCATTTT,CASSPWAINQPQHF
.,.,TRBV6-2/TRBV6-3,TRBJ2-2,TGTGCCAGCAGTCTGTTGAACACCGGGGAGCTGTTTTTT,CASSLLNTGELFF
.,.,TRBV7-2,TRBJ2-5,TGTGCCAGCAGTGAGGCCAAGACCCAGTACTTC,CASSEAKTQYF
.,.,TRBV12-5,TRBJ1-2,TGTGCTAGTGGTTTGGACGGGACAAGGTATGGCTACACCTTC,CASGLDGTRYGYTF
TRBD1,few,TRBV6-5,TRBJ2-7,TGTGCCAGCAGTTATCGGGACAGGGGTATGTACGAGCAGTACTTC,CASSYRDRGMYEQYF
TRBD2,.,TRBV27,TRBJ2-1,TGTGCCAGCTCGGGGACTAGCGGGATCTTTTACAATGAGCAGTTCTTC,CASSGTSGIFYNEQFF
TRBD2,.,TRBV7-2,TRBJ2-1,TGTGCCAGCAGCTTAGTTTCTAGCGGCTACAATGAGCAGTTCTTC,CASSLVSSGYNEQFF
TRBD2,.,TRBV28,TRBJ2-2,TGTGCCAGCAGTTTTCTAGCGGTGAACACCGGGGAGCTGTTTTTT,CASSFLAVNTGELFF
TRBD1,.,TRBV19,TRBJ1-2,TGTGCCAGTAGTTCGTTCCCGGGACAGAGCTATGGCTACACCTTC,CASSSFPGQSYGYTF
.,.,TRBV6-5,TRBJ2-5,TGTGCCAGCAGTTACGCGGGTTTCGAAAAGACCCAGTACTTC,CASSYAGFEKTQYF
TRBD1,.,TRBV5-5,TRBJ2-5,TGTGCCAGCAGCTTGTTCAACAGGGGGCTGGAGACCCAGTACTTC,CASSLFNRGLETQYF
TRBD1,.,TRBV5-4,TRBJ2-2,TGTGCCAGCAGCGCGGGACAGGCTACAACCGGGGAGCTGTTTTTT,CASSAGQATTGELFF
TRBD1,.,TRBV5-1,TRBJ1-1,TGCGCCAGCAGCCTTGATGGACAGGGGATTTGGGCTGAAGCTTTCTTT,CASSLDGQGIWAEAFF
.,.,TRBV2,TRBJ1-1,TGTGCCAGCTCACAGAACACTGAAGCTTTCTTT,CASSQNTEAFF
.,few,TRBV5-6,TRBJ1-1,TGTGCCAGCACCTACCCCTCAGGCCCCAACACTGAAGCTTTCTTT,CASTYPSGPNTEAFF
.,.,TRBV4-1,TRBJ2-7,TGCGCCAGCAGCCTTCCGACGGGACTCGGGAGCGAGCAGTACTTC,CASSLPTGLGSEQYF
.,.,TRBV9,TRBJ1-2,TGTGCCACCAGTCCAGGCTTTGGTGTGGCCTATGGCTACACCTTC,CATSPGFGVAYGYTF
TRBD1,once,TRBV28,TRBJ2-6,TGTGCCAGCAGCCCTACAGGGGCTGGGGCCAACGTCCTGACTTTC,CASSPTGAGANVLTF
.,.,TRBV5-1,TRBJ2-1,TGCGCCAGCAGCTTGGAATTAGCGCCTTTCTACAATGAGCAGTTCTTC,CASSLELAPFYNEQFF